This entry describes one T cell receptor (beta chain). V was pared by 0 bases and J by 7 bases, with 17 bases between. Germline V gene lookup returns CDR1 SGHRS and CDR2 YFSETQ. The CDR3 is 16 residues long. This record belongs to a study of blood T cell repertoires in COVID-19. Study summary: Both acute and convalescent COVID-19 samples were obtained from the United States, Italy and Spain. The analysed material was cDNA or gDNA that came from T cells, B-cell-depleted T cells, or PBMCs.

Authors' methods: Researchers report that nucleated cell counts were estimated from reference gene primer amplification. The assay was immunoSEQ multiplex PCR, and TCRdb's table has in-frame clones only and misses some. The V and J calls and the clone size are those of that table, but D and trimming were determined from the DNA. Seen here are 70,000 to 90,000 clones, roughly 84% observed once, and the top ten hold approximately 12%. The sequencing input was peripheral blood. The TCR sequence derives from a human donor in a cohort sampled during active COVID-19. V usage is TRBV5-1 and J usage is TRBJ2-1; D is undetermined. In DNA, the CDR3 is TGCGCCAGCAGCTTGGCCATATCTCACTTTTTAAATGAGCAGTTCTTC. Protein sequence: CASSLAISHFLNEQFF.